This TCR beta chain was identified during a study of cytomegalovirus exposure and HLA in healthy donors. Study-level points and caveats: Cytomegalovirus-associated status was assigned to approximately 160 TCR beta chains.

60 Vbeta and 13 Jbeta primers were used in PCR. The method was immunoSEQ multiplex PCR; TCRdb's version includes in-frame clones alone and lacks a portion of them. The sample has fewer than 200,000 clones, 60% to 85% seen once. Looked up from germline, CDR1 is SGHRS and CDR2 is YFSETQ. The CDR3 extends over 15 amino acids. The V gene lost 0 bases and the J gene lost 2 bases, with 8 bases spanning the gap. A note on this clone: Its antigen is currently unknown.

The sequenced material came from PBMCs. This TCR was sampled from a female donor in good health and CMV-seronegative. The chain uses TRBV5-1 and TRBJ1-4, with D possibly TRBD1 on 5 matching bases. The CDR3 coding sequence is TGCGCCAGCAGCTTGGAAGGGGCCACTAATGAAAAACTGTTTTTT. As protein: CASSLEGATNEKLFF.